The next 10 T cell receptor beta chains were all read from a single sample in a study of chemoradiotherapy in HPV16-positive cancers (dated by TCRdb to 2021 to 2024). Library preparation used the immunoSEQ multiplex PCR assay. The clones in this table, taken by TCRdb from immuneACCESS, are in-frame only. Not every clone is retained; where verified, under half of the shortfall comes from an unresolved V gene, and the cause of the rest is unknown. The table for this sample lists 20,000 or so clones; over 65% of them were counted only once. Of the sample, about 4% falls within the top ten clones. The source was blood, collected from a patient who underwent chemoradiotherapy. Receptors originate from a human donor with HPV-associated anogenital cancer.

The chain joins TRBV6-1 to TRBJ1-5, with TRBD1 as a possible D gene (5 bases). V was trimmed by 4 bases and J by 0 bases, leaving 13 bases between them. The CDR3 is made up of 16 amino acids. Germline loops: CDR1 MNHNS, CDR2 SASEGT. In nucleotides, the CDR3 is TGTGCCAGCAGTGGTAAGGGACTCGGTAGCAATCAGCCCCAGCATTTT. Translating it yields CASSGKGLGSNQPQHF.

The chain joins TRBV4-1 to TRBJ2-2; 8 nucleotides match TRBD1. CDR1 is MGHRA and CDR2 is YSYEKL in the germline V gene. Trimming cost V 0 bases and J 0 bases; bases outside gene matches: 3. The CDR3 totals 17 residues. The CDR3 coding sequence is TGCGCCAGCAGCCAAGAACACAGGGGGGCGAACACCGGGGAGCTGTTTTTT. Translation gives CASSQEHRGANTGELFF.

The gene calls are TRBV15 and TRBJ2-1; D is uncertain. Between the trimmed V and J ends, which lost 0 bases and 1 base, there was a span of 10 bases. This CDR3 region has 16 residues. Germline CDR1 LNHNV, CDR2 YYDKDF (reference sequence). Written as DNA, the CDR3 is TGTGCCACCAGCAGAGAAATGGGTTATTCCTACAATGAGCAGTTCTTC. Its translation is CATSREMGYSYNEQFF.

The chain joins TRBV28 to TRBJ1-2, with D possibly matching TRBD1 (6 bases). V was shortened by 3 bases and J by 1 base, with 15 bases between the two germline ends. CDR1 MDHEN and CDR2 SYDVKM come from the germline V gene. The CDR3 spans 16 residues. CDR3 in amino acids: CASSFRQVVNNYGYTF. CDR3 coding DNA: TGTGCCAGCAGTTTTCGACAGGTAGTGAATAACTATGGCTACACCTTC.

The chain has TRBV4-3 and TRBJ2-1; TRBD1 is a possible D gene (6 bases). V was pared by 0 bases and J by 9 bases, with 15 bases between. This CDR3 is built from 15 residues. CDR1 is LGHNA, CDR2 YSLEER, per germline. The CDR3 DNA sequence: TGCGCCAGCAGCCAAGATCAGGGGATGAGGGGTGAGCAGTTCTTC. This sequence encodes CASSQDQGMRGEQFF.

The chain links TRBV2 to TRBJ1-2; D remains unclear. Germline V lookup: CDR1 SNHLY, CDR2 FYNNEI. V was trimmed by 9 bases and J by 9 bases, leaving 17 bases between them. The CDR3 has 12 amino acids. CDR3 sequence (DNA): TGTGCCAGTTCTACCGAGGGTATGAGCTACACCTTC. Translation gives CASSTEGMSYTF.

This chain connects TRBV20-1 to TRBJ1-2; D is unclear. V lost 5 bases and J lost 7, with 11 bases in between. The CDR3 contains 11 residues. The germline CDR1 and CDR2 sequences are DFQATT and SNEGSKA (reference sequence). CDR3 sequence: CSAGDEAGYTF. CDR3 in DNA: TGCAGTGCTGGGGATGAGGCTGGCTACACCTTC.

The chain is built from TRBV11-3 and TRBJ2-5, with D unresolved. The CDR3 consists of 12 residues. The ends were cut back, 5 bases at V and 5 bases at J, with 9 bases in the middle. The germline gives CDR1 SGHNT, CDR2 YENEEA. The CDR3 sequence is CASSSQPETQYF. The CDR3 nucleotides are TGTGCCAGCAGCAGCCAACCGGAGACCCAGTACTTC. Drawing the rest from reference TRBV11-3 and TRBJ2-5, the complete variable domain is EAGVVQSPRYKIIEKKQPVAFWCNPISGHNTLYWYLQNLGQGPELLIRYENEEAVDDSQLPKDRFSAERLKGVDSTLKIQPAELGDSAVYLCASSSQPETQYFGPGTRLLVL.

The gene calls are TRBV9 and TRBJ1-2; no firm D call. V was trimmed by 0 bases and J by 4 bases, leaving 10 bases between them. The CDR3 extends over 14 amino acids. Germline V gives CDR1 SGDLS, CDR2 YYNGEE. CDR3 sequence: CASSVVPDSYGYTF. The DNA for the CDR3 is TGTGCCAGCAGCGTAGTACCGGACTCCTATGGCTACACCTTC.

The rearrangement joins TRBV7-6 to TRBJ2-2; D is possibly TRBD2 (7 bases). V lost 1 base, J lost 3 bases, and 12 bases lay in between. Germline CDR1 and CDR2: SGHVS and FNYEAQ. The CDR3 has 16 amino acids. The CDR3 nucleotides are TGTGCCAGCAGCTTAGTACGGGGGGCCGACACCGGGGAGCTGTTTTTT. It yields the protein CASSLVRGADTGELFF. The full variable domain, with the rest looked up from reference TRBV7-6 and TRBJ2-2, is GAGVSQSPRYKVTKRGQDVALRCDPISGHVSLYWYRQALGQGPEFLTYFNYEAQQDKSGLPNDRFSAERPEGSISTLTIQRTEQRDSAMYRCASSLVRGADTGELFFGEGSRLTVL.